The table lists the clone carrying this T cell receptor (beta chain) with many counts. Its antigen remains unidentified. The TCRbeta library incorporated unique molecular identifiers. One entry per CDR3 protein, called by TCRdb with MiXCR from the PCR reads. The repertoire holds 190,000 or so distinct CDR3 sequences, with 6.3% as singletons. This entry comes from a study of T-cell reconstitution after alpha-beta-depleted transplantation in children. Regarding the study as a whole: In some patients, recipient T cells and intrathymic progenitors surviving conditioning explained high day-60 diversity. A year post-transplant, T-cell counts and diversity derived mostly from newly produced T cells. The study reportedly traced alpha-beta T cells about two months after transplant to several hundred expanded graft clones.

The V gene's germline CDR1 is SGDLS and CDR2 YYNGEE. Trimming removed 0 bases from V and 3 bases from J; junction bases left unmatched: 3. This CDR3 comprises 15 residues. The genes are TRBV9 and TRBJ2-3; 8 nucleotides agree with TRBD2. The sequences come from PBMCs, collected before TCRalphabeta/CD19-depleted stem cell transplant. The sequence came from a girl under two years old with combined immunodeficiency, due to receive a stem cell transplant. CDR3 sequence (DNA): TGTGCCAGCAGCGTAGCCGGCGGGGGGACAGATACGCAGTATTTT. Protein sequence: CASSVAGGGTDTQYF.